This T cell receptor beta chain was captured in a study of blood T cell repertoires in COVID-19. CDR1 is MDHEN, CDR2 SYDVKM, per germline. Trimming removed 7 bases from V and 8 bases from J; junction bases left unmatched: 12. This CDR3 spans 15 amino acids. The data were produced by immunoSEQ multiplex PCR, yet TCRdb's version contains in-frame clones alone and is incomplete. Found here are under 500,000 clones, 75% to 90% of them singletons; the top ten hold roughly 4.3%. This receptor was obtained from a woman aged 25 to 39 with acute or convalescent COVID-19. The sample taken for sequencing was peripheral blood. This chain links TRBV28 with TRBJ1-4; TRBD1 aligns across 8 bases. The CDR3 sequence: CASTSRGQGYEKLFF. The CDR3, as DNA: TGTGCCAGCACTAGCAGAGGACAGGGTTACGAAAAACTGTTTTTT.